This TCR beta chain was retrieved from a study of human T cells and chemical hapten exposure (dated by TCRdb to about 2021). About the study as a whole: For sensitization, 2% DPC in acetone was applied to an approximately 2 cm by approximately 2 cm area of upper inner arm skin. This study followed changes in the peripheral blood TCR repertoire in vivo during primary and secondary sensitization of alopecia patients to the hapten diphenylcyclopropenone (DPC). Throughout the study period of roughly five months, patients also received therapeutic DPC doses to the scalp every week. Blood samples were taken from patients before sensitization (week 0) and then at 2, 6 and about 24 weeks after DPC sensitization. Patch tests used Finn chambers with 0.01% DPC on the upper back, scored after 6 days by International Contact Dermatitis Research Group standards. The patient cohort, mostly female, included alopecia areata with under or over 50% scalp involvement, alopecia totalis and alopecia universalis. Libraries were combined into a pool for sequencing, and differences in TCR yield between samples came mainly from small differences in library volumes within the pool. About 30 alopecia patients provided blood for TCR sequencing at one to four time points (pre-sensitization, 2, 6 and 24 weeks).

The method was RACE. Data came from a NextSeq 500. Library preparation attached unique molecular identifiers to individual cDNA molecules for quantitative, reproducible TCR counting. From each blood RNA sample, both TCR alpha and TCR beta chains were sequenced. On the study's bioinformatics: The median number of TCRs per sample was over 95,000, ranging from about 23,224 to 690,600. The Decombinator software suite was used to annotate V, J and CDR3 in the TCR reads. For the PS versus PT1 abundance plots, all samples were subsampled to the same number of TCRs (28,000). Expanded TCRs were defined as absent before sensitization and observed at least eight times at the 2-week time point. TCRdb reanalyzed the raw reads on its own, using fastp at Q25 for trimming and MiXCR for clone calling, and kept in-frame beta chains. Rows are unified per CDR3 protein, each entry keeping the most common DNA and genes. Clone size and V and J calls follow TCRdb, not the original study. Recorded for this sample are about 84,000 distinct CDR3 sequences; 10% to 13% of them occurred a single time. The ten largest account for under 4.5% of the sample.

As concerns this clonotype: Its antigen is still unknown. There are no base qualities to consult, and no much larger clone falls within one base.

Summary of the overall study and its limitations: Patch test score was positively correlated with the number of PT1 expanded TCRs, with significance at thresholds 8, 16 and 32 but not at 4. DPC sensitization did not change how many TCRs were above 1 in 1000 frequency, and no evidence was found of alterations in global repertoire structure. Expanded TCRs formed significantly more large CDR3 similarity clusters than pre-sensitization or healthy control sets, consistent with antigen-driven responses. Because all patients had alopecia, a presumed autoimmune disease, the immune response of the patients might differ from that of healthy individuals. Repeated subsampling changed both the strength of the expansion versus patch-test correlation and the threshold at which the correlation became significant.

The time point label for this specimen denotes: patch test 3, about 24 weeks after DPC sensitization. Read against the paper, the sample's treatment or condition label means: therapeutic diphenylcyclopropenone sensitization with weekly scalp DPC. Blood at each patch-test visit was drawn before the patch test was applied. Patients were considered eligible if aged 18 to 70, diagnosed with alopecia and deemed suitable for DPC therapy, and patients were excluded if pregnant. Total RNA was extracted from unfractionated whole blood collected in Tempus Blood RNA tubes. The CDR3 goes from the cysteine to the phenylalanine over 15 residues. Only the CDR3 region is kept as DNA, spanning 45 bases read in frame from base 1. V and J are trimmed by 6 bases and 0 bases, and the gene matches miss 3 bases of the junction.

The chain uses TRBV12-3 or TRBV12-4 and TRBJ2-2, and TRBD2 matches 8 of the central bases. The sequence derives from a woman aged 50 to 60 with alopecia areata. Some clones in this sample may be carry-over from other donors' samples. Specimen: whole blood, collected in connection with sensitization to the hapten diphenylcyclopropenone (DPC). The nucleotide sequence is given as TGTGCCAGCAGCCGACTAGCGTCGAACACCGGGGAGCTGTTTTTT. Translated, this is CASSRLASNTGELFF.